This TCR beta chain was recorded in a study of cytomegalovirus exposure and HLA in healthy donors (dated 2017 in TCRdb). Regarding the complete study: According to a later analysis, the 120 validation repertoires were produced on the same platform as the 666 repertoires of the first cohort. The aim of the study was to test whether cataloging public T cell receptors could identify signatures of past pathogen exposure. In addition to the first cohort of approximately 670 subjects, a separate validation cohort of around 110 different subjects was used. To predict cytomegalovirus infection status, the study brought together high-throughput TCR immunosequencing, statistical association of individual TCRs with disease status, and machine learning.

The CDR3, cysteine through phenylalanine, is 12 amino acids long. Only CDR3 DNA is held: 36 bases, read in frame from base 1. The germline V gene supplies CDR1 MNHNS and CDR2 SASEGT. V is pruned by 5 bases and J by 14 bases, leaving 9 bases of the junction without a gene match. What the work shows at the level of the full study, not this receptor alone: The authors suggested that the approach could potentially be extended to other disease states and immunological phenotypes. Cytomegalovirus status was reported to be diagnosed by the classifier with high specificity and sensitivity in both the original and validation cohorts. Across donors, most TCR sequences were observed very rarely, whereas some public TCRs were present in many individuals. A total of roughly 160 TCR beta chains were listed by the study as associated with cytomegalovirus. In vitro tests confirmed that a few of the cytomegalovirus-associated TCR beta chains recognize cytomegalovirus antigens. A later analysis lacked HLA typing for the validation cohort, so it scored co-occurrence in that cohort across all 110 or so repertoires. In a later analysis, TCRs clustered in the first cohort were found to also tend to co-occur in the roughly 120 validation repertoires, with 85% to 95% of cluster scores above 0.

The library was built by means of the immunoSEQ multiplex PCR assay. From the authors' description of their analysis: To diagnose cytomegalovirus status from the catalog of TCR beta chain sequences, a statistical classification framework was built. This is the immuneACCESS table as TCRdb keeps it, with only in-frame sequences that have V and J called. A part of the clones is gone; compared with another copy, unresolved V genes explain less than half, and the rest is unexplained. V, J and clone size were drawn from that table, and D and trimming were deduced from the DNA. This sample lists around 60,000 clones; about 91% were detected once. 1.3% of the sample is taken by the ten largest. Separate from the approximately 700-subject first cohort, the validation cohort of around 130 subjects was the group to which the donors belonged. As regards this clone: What antigen it recognizes has not been identified. Base qualities were left out, and no much larger clone turns up one base away.

This chain joins TRBV6-1 to TRBJ2-1, with 7 bases in between that match TRBD2. Sequenced: PBMCs. The receptor was isolated from a woman under 30 in good health and CMV-seronegative. The nucleotide sequence reads as follows: TGTGCCAGCAGTCCCGACTTCGCGGGGGAGTTCTTC. Protein translation: CASSPDFAGEFF.